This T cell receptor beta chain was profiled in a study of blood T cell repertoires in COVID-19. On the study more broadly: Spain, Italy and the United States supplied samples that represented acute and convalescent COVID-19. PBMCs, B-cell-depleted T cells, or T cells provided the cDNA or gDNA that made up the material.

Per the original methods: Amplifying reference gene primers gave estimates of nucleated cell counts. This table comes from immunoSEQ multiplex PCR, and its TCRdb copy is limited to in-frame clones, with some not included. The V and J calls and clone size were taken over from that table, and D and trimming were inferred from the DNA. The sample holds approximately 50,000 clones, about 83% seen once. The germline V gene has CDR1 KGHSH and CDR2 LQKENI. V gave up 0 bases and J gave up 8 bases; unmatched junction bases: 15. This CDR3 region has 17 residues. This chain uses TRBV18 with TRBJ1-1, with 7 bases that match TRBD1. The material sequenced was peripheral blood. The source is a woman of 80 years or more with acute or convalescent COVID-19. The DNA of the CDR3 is TGTGCCAGCTCACCACCGGTTGTTGTAGGACAGGTTTACGAAGCTTTCTTT. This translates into CASSPPVVVGQVYEAFF. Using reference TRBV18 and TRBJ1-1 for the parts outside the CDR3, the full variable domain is NAGVMQNPRHLVRRRGQEARLRCSPMKGHSHVYWYRQLPEEGLKFMVYLQKENIIDESGMPKERFSAEFPKEGPSILRIQQVVRGDSAAYFCASSPPVVVGQVYEAFFGQGTRLTVV.